A single sample is the source of the 24 T cell receptor beta chains below, sequenced in a study of shared clonotypes between healthy human individuals. The data were produced by immunoSEQ multiplex PCR, yet TCRdb's version contains in-frame clones alone and is incomplete. The data hold approximately 1.9 million clones, with roughly 93% observed a single time. Naive CD8 cells, CD45RO-negative and positively selected for CCR7, excluded terminally differentiated effector memory CD45RA+ cells. Material for sequencing was naive CD8+ T cells from PBMCs. These receptor sequences come from a man aged 18-30 years in good health. Some clones in this sample may be carry-over from other donors' samples.

To note about this clone: This CDR3 is also generated by other DNA sequences in the sample. This rearrangement joins TRBV29-1 to TRBJ2-1; possible D gene TRBD1, 6 bases. V lost 5 bases to trimming and J lost 0 bases, with 8 bases between them. Germline loops: CDR1 SQVTM, CDR2 ANQGSEA. The CDR3 is 13 residues long. CDR3 amino acids: CSVSGASYNEQFF. CDR3 nucleotides: TGCAGCGTTTCAGGGGCCTCCTACAATGAGCAGTTCTTC.

The CDR3: CASRAGSGRTDEQFF. The CDR3 coding sequence is TGTGCCAGCAGAGCCGGTAGCGGGAGGACTGATGAGCAGTTCTTC. The chain couples TRBV9 to TRBJ2-1; 10 nucleotides align to TRBD2. The CDR3 is 15 residues long. In germline, CDR1 is SGDLS, CDR2 YYNGEE. V was pared by 5 bases and J by 8 bases, with 10 bases of the junction left unmatched.

The rearrangement uses TRBV13 and TRBJ1-4; D remains unclear. CDR1 is PRHDT and CDR2 is FYEKMQ in the germline V gene (reference sequence). The CDR3 loop spans 15 amino acids. V dropped 5 bases and J dropped 0 bases, with 10 bases sitting between them. The CDR3 loop reads CASSPWTATNEKLFF. For the CDR3, the DNA is TGTGCCAGCAGCCCCTGGACGGCAACTAATGAAAAACTGTTTTTT.

V gene TRBV27 combines with J gene TRBJ2-7, with D perhaps given as TRBD1 or TRBD2 (5 bases each). V was clipped by 7 bases and J by 3 bases, with 16 bases between them. Germline V lookup: CDR1 MNHEY, CDR2 SMNVEV (reference sequence). CDR3 size: 14 residues. The CDR3 sequence is CASIPSRDHYEQYF. DNA of the CDR3: TGTGCCAGCATCCCGTCGAGGGACCACTACGAGCAGTACTTC.

This chain joins TRBV7-2 and TRBJ1-5, with D possibly TRBD1 on 5 matching bases. This CDR3 has 17 amino acids. Per the germline V gene, CDR1 is SGHTA and CDR2 is FQGNSA. Trimming shortened V by 1 base and J by 7 bases, and 20 bases separated the two germline ends. The CDR3 DNA reads TGTGCCAGCAGCTTAGACCCCCGGGGGATAGGAAGGCAGCCCCAGCATTTT. It is translated as CASSLDPRGIGRQPQHF. Complete variable domain (other parts from reference TRBV7-2 and TRBJ1-5): GAGVSQSPSNKVTEKGKDVELRCDPISGHTALYWYRQSLGQGLEFLIYFQGNSAPDKSGLPSDRFSAERTGGSVSTLTIQRTQQEDSAVYLCASSLDPRGIGRQPQHFGDGTRLSIL.

The chain couples TRBV28 to TRBJ1-5; D not certain. Germline CDR1 MDHEN, CDR2 SYDVKM. This CDR3 is 16 amino acids long. V was clipped by 3 bases and J by 0 bases, with 12 bases between them. For the CDR3, the DNA is TGTGCCAGCAGTTTTCGCGCCGGTTATAGCAATCAGCCCCAGCATTTT. This gives the protein CASSFRAGYSNQPQHF.

The chain joins TRBV27 to TRBJ2-7; tentatively, D is TRBD1 (6 bases). In germline, CDR1 is MNHEY, CDR2 SMNVEV (reference sequence). CDR3 length: 14 amino acids. The CDR3 here is CAAKGQGQFYEQYF. Written as DNA, the CDR3 is TGTGCAGCTAAGGGCCAGGGGCAATTCTACGAGCAGTACTTC.

The V gene is TRBV9, the J gene TRBJ2-3, with 7 bases fitting TRBD2. Germline CDR1 SGDLS, CDR2 YYNGEE. There are 16 residues in the CDR3. The ends lost 2 bases at V and 5 bases at J; junction bases unmatched: 11. Written as DNA, the CDR3 is TGTGCCAGCAGCGTGCACCCCCCATCGGGAGGAGATACGCAGTATTTT. Translated, it gives CASSVHPPSGGDTQYF.

The rearrangement uses TRBV5-6 and TRBJ2-7; the D gene is possibly TRBD2 (6 bases). Trimming took 1 base from V and 6 from J, leaving 17 bases between them. This CDR3 spans 15 amino acids. The V gene's germline CDR1 is SGHDT and CDR2 YYEEEE. The DNA for the CDR3 is TGTGCCAGCAGCTTGATGGCGGGTGGAGGGCGCGAGCAGTACTTC. This encodes CASSLMAGGGREQYF.

The chain carries TRBV7-6 and TRBJ2-7; unclear D gene. The germline V gene encodes CDR1 SGHVS and CDR2 FNYEAQ. CDR3 length: 13 residues. V lost 5 bases, J lost 7 bases, and 15 bases lay in between. The CDR3, as DNA: TGTGCCAGCAGCCGCACCTTCCCCTTAGAGCAGTACTTC. Encoded protein: CASSRTFPLEQYF.

The chain uses TRBV29-1 and TRBJ2-1, with 7 positions matching TRBD2. Germline assignment: CDR1 SQVTM and CDR2 ANQGSEA. Unmatched junction bases numbered 6, after V lost 4 bases and J lost 3 bases. The CDR3 covers 14 residues. The CDR3 sequence is CSVAPGRNYNEQFF. CDR3 bases: TGCAGCGTTGCCCCCGGGAGGAACTACAATGAGCAGTTCTTC.

DNA for the CDR3: TGCGCCAGCAGTGAGACCAGGGGGAAAACTAACTATGGCTACACCTTC. Encoded protein: CASSETRGKTNYGYTF. The chain is built from TRBV10-2 and TRBJ1-2; 7 bases match TRBD1. V gave up 2 bases and J gave up 0 bases; unmatched junction bases: 6. CDR1 and CDR2 from the germline V gene are WSHSY and SAAADI. The CDR3 runs to 16 residues.

V is TRBV7-3 and J is TRBJ2-7; possible D gene TRBD2, 5 bases. The length of the CDR3 is 14 residues. Trimming removed 0 bases at V and 5 bases at J, with 11 bases between. CDR1 and CDR2 (germline): SGHTA, FQGTGA. CDR3 DNA: TGTGCCAGCAGCTTAACGGGCAGCGGTGACGAGCAGTACTTC. Protein product: CASSLTGSGDEQYF. Drawing the rest from reference TRBV7-3 and TRBJ2-7, the complete variable domain is GAGVSQTPSNKVTEKGKYVELRCDPISGHTALYWYRQSLGQGPEFLIYFQGTGAADDSGLPNDRFFAVRPEGSVSTLKIQRTERGDSAVYLCASSLTGSGDEQYFGPGTRLTVT.

V and J are TRBV6-5 and TRBJ2-7; 8 bases are shared with TRBD1. V was pared by 4 bases and J by 3 bases, with 11 bases of the junction left unmatched. This CDR3 has 16 amino acids. Germline-derived CDR1 and CDR2 are MNHEY and SVGAGI. The CDR3: CASSFPGQGGYYEQYF. Written as DNA, the CDR3 is TGTGCCAGCAGTTTTCCAGGACAGGGCGGATACTACGAGCAGTACTTC.

This clone was recorded once. This rearrangement joins TRBV27 to TRBJ2-7; D is unresolved. CDR1 is MNHEY, CDR2 SMNVEV, per germline (reference sequence). Trimming left V 6 bases short and J 4 bases short, with 13 bases between. The CDR3 consists of 13 residues. The CDR3 nucleotides read TGTGCCAGCAGCGGACGCGGTCAATACGAGCAGTACTTC. Its translation: CASSGRGQYEQYF.

This clone was counted once. The rearrangement uses TRBV10-3 and TRBJ1-2, with 8 positions matching TRBD1. This CDR3 spans 16 amino acids. CDR1 is ENHRY and CDR2 is SYGVKD in the germline V gene. Trimming removed 2 bases from V and 5 bases from J; junction bases left unmatched: 10. DNA for the CDR3: TGTGCCATCAGTGAGATGGGACAGGATGGGCGTTATGGCTACACCTTC. This gives the protein CAISEMGQDGRYGYTF.

J is TRBJ2-1 and V is TRBV15, with D possibly TRBD2 on 5 matching bases. The ends were cut back, 0 bases at V and 3 bases at J, with 9 bases in the middle. CDR3 length: 15 residues. Germline lookup yields CDR1 LNHNV and CDR2 YYDKDF (reference sequence). CDR3 amino acids: CATSRERGSYNEQFF. Here the CDR3 DNA reads TGTGCCACCAGCAGAGAACGTGGGAGCTACAATGAGCAGTTCTTC.

The chain is built from TRBV11-2 and TRBJ2-3; D is unresolved. Per germline, CDR1 SGHAT and CDR2 FQNNGV. The V gene lost 5 bases and the J gene lost 4 bases, with 10 bases spanning the gap. The CDR3 is 13 residues long. This CDR3 reads CASSPLLADTQYF. The CDR3 nucleotides read TGTGCCAGCAGCCCACTCCTAGCAGATACGCAGTATTTT.

The J gene is TRBJ2-5, the V gene TRBV27; TRBD2 agrees at 9 bases. The CDR3 length is 20 residues. V trimming: 3 bases; J trimming: 1 base; junction bases outside the gene matches: 18. Germline V CDR1 and CDR2: MNHEY, SMNVEV (reference sequence). The CDR3 spells CASSLAQVVLAGGAQETQYF. CDR3 coding DNA: TGTGCCAGCAGTTTGGCCCAGGTGGTTTTGGCGGGAGGGGCCCAAGAGACCCAGTACTTC.

The chain employs TRBV11-2 and TRBJ2-2; 14 nucleotides match TRBD2. This CDR3 region has 17 residues. From germline, CDR1 is SGHAT and CDR2 FQNNGV. After removal of 1 base from V and 5 bases from J, the junction contained 3 bases not matched to a gene. The CDR3 DNA reads TGTGCCAGCAGCTTAGCCCGACTAGCGGGAGGGACCGGGGAGCTGTTTTTT. Translating it yields CASSLARLAGGTGELFF.

The chain couples TRBV7-9 to TRBJ1-3; possibly TRBD1 for D (5 bases). The CDR3 is 18 amino acids. Germline values: CDR1 SEHNR, CDR2 FQNEAQ (reference sequence). Trimming cost V 5 bases and J 0 bases, with 20 bases left between them. CDR3 DNA sequence: TGTGCCAGCAGCCCTACAGGTTACGGACCCCTCTCTGGAAACACCATATATTTT. This translates into CASSPTGYGPLSGNTIYF.

V is TRBV9 and J is TRBJ2-7, with 7 bases aligning to TRBD2. The CDR3 loop spans 14 amino acids. After removal of 4 bases from V and 5 bases from J, the junction contained 9 bases not matched to a gene. Germline V gives CDR1 SGDLS, CDR2 YYNGEE. Here the CDR3 reads CASSRSGGLHEQYF. CDR3 in DNA: TGTGCCAGCAGCCGCTCGGGGGGTCTCCACGAGCAGTACTTC. The complete variable domain, with remaining parts taken from reference TRBV9 and TRBJ2-7, reads DSGVTQTPKHLITATGQRVTLRCSPRSGDLSVYWYQQSLDQGLQFLIQYYNGEERAKGNILERFSAQQFPDLHSELNLSSLELGDSALYFCASSRSGGLHEQYFGPGTRLTVT.

This rearrangement joins TRBV11-2 to TRBJ2-7, with TRBD2 as a possible D gene (5 bases). Germline V lookup: CDR1 SGHAT, CDR2 FQNNGV. The CDR3 is 13 residues long. V lost 6 bases, J lost 0 bases, and 9 bases lay in between. For the CDR3, the DNA is TGTGCCAGCAGACGAACTAGCTCCTACGAGCAGTACTTC. It specifies CASRRTSSYEQYF. The full variable domain, in which reference TRBV11-2 and TRBJ2-7 provide the parts outside the CDR3, is EAGVAQSPRYKIIEKRQSVAFWCNPISGHATLYWYQQILGQGPKLLIQFQNNGVVDDSQLPKDRFSAERLKGVDSTLKIQPAKLEDSAVYLCASRRTSSYEQYFGPGTRLTVT.

The V and J genes are TRBV19 and TRBJ2-5; 7 bases are a match to TRBD2. Germline assignment: CDR1 LNHDA and CDR2 SQIVND (reference sequence). After removal of 5 bases from V and 7 bases from J, the junction contained 10 bases not matched to a gene. The CDR3 length is 14 residues. CDR3: CASSDRGSLGTQYF. CDR3 nucleotide sequence: TGTGCCAGTAGTGATCGCGGGAGCCTGGGGACCCAGTACTTC. The full variable domain, rest sourced from reference TRBV19 and TRBJ2-5, is DGGITQSPKYLFRKEGQNVTLSCEQNLNHDAMYWYRQDPGQGLRLIYYSQIVNDFQKGDIAEGYSVSREKKESFPLTVTSAQKNPTAFYLCASSDRGSLGTQYFGPGTRLLVL.